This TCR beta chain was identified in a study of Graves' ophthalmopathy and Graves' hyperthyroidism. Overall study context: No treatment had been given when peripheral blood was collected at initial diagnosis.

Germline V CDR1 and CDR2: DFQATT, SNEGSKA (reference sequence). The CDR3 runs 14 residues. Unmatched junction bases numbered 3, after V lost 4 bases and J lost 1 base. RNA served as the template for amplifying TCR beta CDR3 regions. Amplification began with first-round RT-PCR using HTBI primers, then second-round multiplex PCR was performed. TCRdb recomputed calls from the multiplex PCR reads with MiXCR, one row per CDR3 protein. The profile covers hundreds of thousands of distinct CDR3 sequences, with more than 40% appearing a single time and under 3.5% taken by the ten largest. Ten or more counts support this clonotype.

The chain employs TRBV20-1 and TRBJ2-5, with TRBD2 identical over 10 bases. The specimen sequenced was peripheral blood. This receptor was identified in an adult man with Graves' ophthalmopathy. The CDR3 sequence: CSAISGGVQETQYF. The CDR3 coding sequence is TGCAGTGCTATAAGCGGGGGGGTCCAAGAGACCCAGTACTTC.